This T cell receptor beta chain originates from a study of CD8 T cells in ankylosing spondylitis. The study's findings and limits: CD8+ disease-linked clones were present at relatively low frequencies in blood. Earlier studies detected some motif variants in reactive arthritis synovial fluid and blood. Disease-linked clones reportedly concentrated significantly in matched ankylosing spondylitis synovial fluid. One TCR beta motif, made up of under ten highly homologous variants, appeared characteristic of ankylosing spondylitis blood.

TCRdb called the 5' RACE reads again in MiXCR, with one record for every CDR3 protein. The sample includes approximately 9,400 distinct CDR3 sequences, around 4% of them seen just once. This clonotype has ten or more counts. Its antigen is not known. The TCR was taken from a female donor with ankylosing spondylitis or in good health (not recorded which). What was sequenced was blood, either unsorted or a sorted T cell fraction (not recorded which).

DNA of the CDR3: TGTGCCAGCAGCGCAGCGGACAGGGTCCCCTACGAGCAGTACTTC. This gives the protein CASSAADRVPYEQYF. The rearrangement links TRBV9 to TRBJ2-7; 8 bases agree with TRBD1. After removal of 3 bases from V and 2 bases from J, the junction contained 7 bases not matched to a gene. CDR1 is SGDLS and CDR2 is YYNGEE in the germline V gene. The CDR3 runs 15 residues.